The rows below give T cell receptor beta chains drawn from one sample of a study of blood T cells in healthy people across ages. TCRdb reprocessed the 5' RACE reads with MiXCR, giving one entry per CDR3 protein. The sample has some 900,000 distinct CDR3 sequences, about 48% seen once. Material: blood. The receptors were gathered from a young man in good health. CDR3s include the opening cysteine and the closing phenylalanine or tryptophan. Each record gives: CDR3 length, clone size, V gene, D gene, J gene, CDR3 protein, CDR3 DNA. A D gene is named only where the DNA matches it firmly. Rows give clone size only sometimes, using once, few, many, or a class for an expanded clone.

14	few	TRBV18	-	TRBJ2-2	CASSTGGNTGELFF	TGTGCCAGCTCAACTGGGGGAAACACCGGGGAGCTGTTTTTT
16	once	TRBV10-2	TRBD1	TRBJ1-6	CASIPGQGNYNSPLHF	TGCGCCAGCATACCGGGACAGGGGAATTACAATTCACCCCTCCACTTT
14	once	TRBV7-2	TRBD1	TRBJ2-5	CASSRGGTEETQYF	TGTGCCAGCAGCCGGGGTGGGACAGAAGAGACCCAGTACTTC
14	-	TRBV5-4	-	TRBJ1-6	CASRSESGDSPLHF	TGTGCCAGCAGGTCAGAGTCAGGGGATTCACCCCTCCACTTT
12	-	TRBV20-1	TRBD1	TRBJ1-2	CSAPQGDYGYTF	TGCAGTGCTCCACAGGGGGACTATGGCTACACCTTC
14	-	TRBV18	TRBD1	TRBJ2-7	CASSPSRDSYEQYF	TGTGCCAGCTCACCATCTCGGGACAGCTACGAGCAGTACTTC
11	-	TRBV20-1	TRBD2	TRBJ2-5	CSGRGADEQYF	TGCAGTGGGCGGGGGGCCGATGAGCAGTACTTC
19	-	TRBV3-1	TRBD2	TRBJ2-5	CASSQGIGELAGIQETQYF	TGTGCCAGCAGCCAAGGGATAGGGGAACTAGCGGGGATTCAAGAGACCCAGTACTTC
17	few	TRBV2	TRBD1	TRBJ1-2	CASSDEAGGTTNYGYTF	TGTGCCAGCAGTGACGAGGCAGGGGGTACCACGAACTATGGCTACACCTTC
14	-	TRBV30	-	TRBJ1-4	CAWDSSGTNEKLFF	TGTGCCTGGGACAGCAGCGGCACTAATGAAAAACTGTTTTTT
13	-	TRBV6-5	-	TRBJ1-6	CATTRNYNSPLHF	TGTGCCACCACAAGGAATTATAATTCACCCCTCCACTTT
14	many	TRBV20-1	-	TRBJ2-7	CSAQPDSNSYEQYF	TGCAGTGCCCAACCGGACAGTAACTCCTACGAGCAGTACTTC
16	-	TRBV5-1	TRBD2	TRBJ2-1	CVSSLGPSGSHNEQFF	TGCGTCAGCAGCTTGGGGCCTAGCGGGAGTCACAATGAGCAGTTCTTC
13	-	TRBV25-1	-	TRBJ2-7	CASSEHFGGEQYF	TGTGCCAGCAGTGAACATTTCGGGGGCGAGCAGTACTTC
14	-	TRBV7-9	-	TRBJ1-2	CASSLVRLNYGYTF	TGTGCCAGCAGCTTAGTCAGGCTGAACTATGGCTACACCTTC
11	-	TRBV29-1	-	TRBJ2-3	CSVRAAETQYF	TGCAGCGTCCGGGCGGCAGAGACGCAGTATTTT
16	-	TRBV20-1	TRBD2	TRBJ2-3	CSARDRAAGGTGTQYF	TGCAGTGCTAGAGATCGAGCGGCGGGGGGGACGGGTACGCAGTATTTT
14	-	TRBV7-2	-	TRBJ2-7	CASSFLALHYEQYF	TGTGCCAGCAGCTTCCTAGCACTCCACTACGAGCAGTACTTC
14	many	TRBV6-6	-	TRBJ2-5	CASSYSVAMETQYF	TGTGCCAGCAGTTACTCAGTCGCCATGGAGACCCAGTACTTC
17	-	TRBV6-1	-	TRBJ1-6	CASSLGKGAIDGSPLHF	TGTGCCAGCAGCCTCGGGAAGGGTGCGATCGACGGGTCACCCCTCCACTTT
15	few	TRBV2	TRBD2	TRBJ2-4	CASIVGEGGKNIQYF	TGTGCCAGCATCGTAGGGGAGGGCGGCAAAAACATTCAGTACTTC
14	-	TRBV6-2/TRBV6-3	-	TRBJ2-3	CARSSPRSTDTQYF	TGTGCCCGCAGCTCCCCCCGGAGCACAGATACGCAGTATTTT
18	-	TRBV4-2	-	TRBJ1-4	CASSQKPVVAGLNEKLFF	TGTGCCAGCAGCCAAAAACCCGTCGTGGCAGGGCTTAATGAAAAACTGTTTTTT
14	many	TRBV4-1	-	TRBJ2-5	CASRGDSNQETQYF	TGCGCCAGCAGAGGGGACTCGAACCAAGAGACCCAGTACTTC
16	few	TRBV7-2	TRBD2	TRBJ2-3	CASSFRGGYRTDTQYF	TGTGCCAGCAGCTTCCGGGGGGGGTACCGCACAGATACGCAGTATTTT
14	many	TRBV20-1	-	TRBJ2-5	CSASPGGIRGTQYF	TGCAGTGCTAGTCCGGGGGGCATTCGGGGAACCCAGTACTTC
12	-	TRBV27	-	TRBJ1-1	CASSKGHTEAFF	TGTGCCAGCAGTAAAGGACACACTGAAGCTTTCTTT
14	many	TRBV7-9	TRBD1	TRBJ2-7	CASSHRDRNYEQYF	TGTGCCAGCAGCCACCGGGACAGAAACTACGAGCAGTACTTC
16	-	TRBV18	TRBD2	TRBJ2-1	CASSLRTSGGEDEQFF	TGTGCCAGCTCACTACGGACTAGCGGGGGTGAAGATGAGCAGTTCTTC
15	few	TRBV4-1	-	TRBJ2-3	CASSRGPVGTDTQYF	TGCGCCAGCAGCCGAGGCCCAGTGGGCACAGATACGCAGTATTTT
14	few	TRBV6-2/TRBV6-3	-	TRBJ2-7	CASSYSAGIYEQYF	TGTGCCAGCAGTTACTCCGCGGGGATCTACGAGCAGTACTTC
14	-	TRBV4-2	-	TRBJ2-7	CASSQEELSYEQYF	TGTGCCAGCAGCCAAGAGGAACTATCCTACGAGCAGTACTTC
15	few	TRBV6-6	-	TRBJ1-5	CASSYIQHNNQPQHF	TGTGCCAGCAGTTACATCCAGCACAACAATCAGCCCCAGCATTTT
15	few	TRBV28	-	TRBJ2-1	CASSFERSSYNEQFF	TGTGCCAGCAGTTTTGAACGAAGTTCCTACAATGAGCAGTTCTTC
12	many	TRBV6-1	-	TRBJ2-4	CASSEAHNIQYF	TGTGCCAGCAGTGAAGCGCACAACATTCAGTACTTC
16	-	TRBV12-3/TRBV12-4	-	TRBJ2-7	CASSSLGSGKGYEQYF	TGTGCCAGCAGTTCCCTCGGTTCAGGGAAGGGCTACGAGCAGTACTTC
12	-	TRBV28	-	TRBJ1-2	CASSDPNYGYTF	TGTGCCAGCAGTGACCCTAACTATGGCTACACCTTC
14	-	TRBV4-1	-	TRBJ2-7	CASSQDAGPYEQYF	TGCGCCAGCAGCCAAGACGCGGGACCCTACGAGCAGTACTTC
14	-	TRBV15	-	TRBJ2-1	CATSRRPLEYEQFF	TGTGCCACCAGCCGCCGGCCCCTTGAGTATGAGCAGTTCTTC
13	few	TRBV30	TRBD1	TRBJ1-2	CAWTGQGFYGYTF	TGTGCCTGGACCGGACAGGGATTCTATGGCTACACCTTC
15	-	TRBV20-1	TRBD2	TRBJ2-1	CSASTLAGGRREQFF	TGCAGTGCTAGTACCCTAGCGGGGGGCCGCAGGGAGCAGTTCTTC
15	-	TRBV12-3/TRBV12-4	-	TRBJ2-5	CASSSQSGSGETQYF	TGTGCCAGCAGTTCGCAGTCCGGGAGTGGAGAGACCCAGTACTTC